The T cell receptor (beta chain) under discussion was sequenced for a study of high-grade serous ovarian cancer treatment subgroups. About the research overall: On average, 14,192 reads and about 8,100 unique TCR beta rearrangements were obtained per sample. The study, taken as a whole, reports: Same-patient tumor repertoires overlapped at roughly 0.095 to 0.8; different patients barely overlapped. TCR clonal relatedness correlated positively with neoantigen level. Only CDR3 was analyzed; CDR1 and CDR2 were not.

Details on this clone: Its matching antigen is unknown.

Sequenced by immunoSEQ multiplex PCR; TCRdb stores in-frame clones only, minus some. The table shows more than 3,500 clones, with about 72% occurring only once. Tumor tissue was taken before any definitive surgery or chemotherapy was given. Deletions cut 6 bases from V and 7 bases from J, with 12 bases between. Germline V lookup: CDR1 MNHEY, CDR2 SMNVEV (reference sequence). This CDR3 is built from 13 residues. The sequencing sample was made of tumor tissue. The clonotype originates from a human donor with high-grade serous ovarian cancer. The chain carries TRBV27 and TRBJ1-4, with D perhaps TRBD1 (5 bases). The CDR3 loop is CASRLRGSEKLFF. As DNA, the CDR3 is TGTGCCAGCAGGCTAAGGGGTAGTGAAAAACTGTTTTTT.